The rows below give T cell receptor beta chains drawn from one sample of a study of blood T cell repertoires in COVID-19. Assay: immunoSEQ multiplex PCR; the TCRdb copy retains only in-frame clones and omits some. The sample lists some 290,000 clones; roughly nine tenths were seen once. Sample: peripheral blood. These TCRs come from a woman aged 25 to 39 with COVID-19, enrolled during active disease. CDR3s leave out the opening cysteine and the closing phenylalanine or tryptophan. Fields, in order: J gene, V gene, clone size, CDR3 protein. Clone size is shown for a subset of rows, as once, few, many or a class of expanded clone.

TRBJ1-2	TRBV6-1	once	ASSGATGYGYT
TRBJ2-7	TRBV4-1	NA	ASSQEYAGTGIFHEQY
TRBJ2-7	TRBV3-1/TRBV3-2	NA	ASSLRWGGHEQY
TRBJ1-6	TRBV6-1	NA	ASSPRSGGSPLH
TRBJ1-1	TRBV5-1	NA	ASSLGLLGNTEAF
TRBJ2-5	TRBV7-9	NA	ASRQTGVWETQY
TRBJ1-6	TRBV6-5	NA	ASSYTGDGSPLH
TRBJ2-1	TRBV7-9	NA	ASRPPAKYEQF
TRBJ1-1	TRBV15	NA	ATSRDRGEAF
TRBJ1-2	TRBV18	NA	ASSPESGIYGYT
TRBJ1-1	TRBV19	NA	ASRWGGLNTEAF
TRBJ2-7	TRBV5-1	NA	ASSPGYYEQY
TRBJ1-1	TRBV18	NA	ASSPSQNTEAF
TRBJ1-2	TRBV30	NA	AWSVLGQGGSGYT
TRBJ2-1	TRBV20-1	NA	SASTTAYNEQF
TRBJ1-3	TRBV19	NA	ASSRRVDSGNTIY
TRBJ1-3	TRBV12-3/TRBV12-4	NA	ASSQTGGDTIY
TRBJ1-5	TRBV28	NA	ASSLALTGHNQPQH
TRBJ2-7	TRBV9	once	ASSFQTSGSEQY
TRBJ2-1	TRBV28	once	ASSRTGNYNEQF
TRBJ2-7	TRBV4-1	NA	ASSQATGATEY
TRBJ1-5	TRBV10-3	NA	AISENRGQAAQPQH
TRBJ1-4	TRBV4-1	NA	ASSHSIFPGQGKAGNEKLF
TRBJ2-1	TRBV7-9	once	ASSIDNSYNEQF